This is a list of T cell receptor beta chains from one sample in a study of CD8+ T cells in alopecia areata. The protocol was immunoSEQ multiplex PCR, while the TCRdb copy is restricted to in-frame clones and leaves out a portion. The data hold 150,000 to 200,000 clones, with roughly 70% observed a single time. Source: CD8+ T cells sorted from blood, taken at week 0. These receptor sequences come from a human donor with alopecia areata. Each CDR3 is given with its conserved first and last residue. The D gene is left open where the match is weak. Only part of the rows carry a size: once, few, many, or a class if the clone is expanded.

abundance: NA; d_gene: NA; v_gene: TRBV7-8; j_gene: TRBJ2-7; CDR3nt: TGTGCCAGCAGCTTTGGTGCAGGGGACGAGCAGTACTTC; CDR3aa: CASSFGAGDEQYF
abundance: NA; d_gene: NA; v_gene: TRBV4-1; j_gene: TRBJ2-5; CDR3nt: TGCGCCAGCAGCCAAGGGGTACTGGGACGGCAACAAGAGACCCAGTACTTC; CDR3aa: CASSQGVLGRQQETQYF
abundance: NA; d_gene: TRBD1; v_gene: TRBV2; j_gene: TRBJ2-4; CDR3nt: TGTGCCAGCAGTGAAACAGGGGGCATAGACATTCAGTACTTC; CDR3aa: CASSETGGIDIQYF
abundance: few; d_gene: NA; v_gene: TRBV27; j_gene: TRBJ1-5; CDR3nt: TGTGCCAGCAGCCTCATGGGGAATCAGCCCCAGCATTTT; CDR3aa: CASSLMGNQPQHF
abundance: NA; d_gene: TRBD1; v_gene: TRBV27; j_gene: TRBJ2-3; CDR3nt: TGTGCCAGCAGTTTATGGCAGGGGGACACAGATACGCAGTATTTT; CDR3aa: CASSLWQGDTDTQYF
abundance: few; d_gene: TRBD1; v_gene: TRBV5-1; j_gene: TRBJ1-2; CDR3nt: TGCGCCAGCAGCCCCTGGACAGGGCCCCCTCTGTTCAATGGCTACACCTTC; CDR3aa: CASSPWTGPPLFNGYTF
abundance: few; d_gene: TRBD1; v_gene: TRBV4-1; j_gene: TRBJ2-6; CDR3nt: TGCGCCAGCAGCTATACCTCACAGGGGCTTTCTTCCGGGGCCAACGTCCTGACTTTC; CDR3aa: CASSYTSQGLSSGANVLTF
abundance: few; d_gene: NA; v_gene: TRBV29-1; j_gene: TRBJ2-7; CDR3nt: TGCAGCGTTGAAAGTTCGGATTACTACGAGCAGTACTTC; CDR3aa: CSVESSDYYEQYF
abundance: NA; d_gene: NA; v_gene: TRBV10-2; j_gene: TRBJ2-5; CDR3nt: TGCGCCAGCAGTGAGTCCGGGGGTCCTCAAGAGACCCAGTACTTC; CDR3aa: CASSESGGPQETQYF
abundance: NA; d_gene: NA; v_gene: TRBV6-5; j_gene: TRBJ2-5; CDR3nt: TGTGCCAGCAGTTACTCGTCGATCGGGGAGACCCAGTACTTC; CDR3aa: CASSYSSIGETQYF
abundance: NA; d_gene: TRBD2; v_gene: TRBV13; j_gene: TRBJ2-1; CDR3nt: TGTGCCAGCAGCTTAGCGGCGAGCGGGGGGGCCGGCTACAATGAGCAGTTCTTC; CDR3aa: CASSLAASGGAGYNEQFF
abundance: NA; d_gene: TRBD2; v_gene: TRBV10-3; j_gene: TRBJ2-2; CDR3nt: TGTGCCATCAGTGAAGGAGCGGGGGGCTACCCGGGCGGGGAGCTGTTTTTT; CDR3aa: CAISEGAGGYPGGELFF
abundance: NA; d_gene: NA; v_gene: TRBV4-1; j_gene: TRBJ2-2; CDR3nt: TGCGCCAGCAGCAAAACCAGAGGGGAGCTGTTTTTT; CDR3aa: CASSKTRGELFF
abundance: NA; d_gene: NA; v_gene: TRBV4-1; j_gene: TRBJ2-1; CDR3nt: TGCGCCAGCAGCCCTGGCTCCGGGGAGCAGTTCTTC; CDR3aa: CASSPGSGEQFF
abundance: NA; d_gene: NA; v_gene: TRBV5-1; j_gene: TRBJ2-5; CDR3nt: TGCGCCAGCAGCTTGCGTTGGGGCGAGACCCAGTACTTC; CDR3aa: CASSLRWGETQYF